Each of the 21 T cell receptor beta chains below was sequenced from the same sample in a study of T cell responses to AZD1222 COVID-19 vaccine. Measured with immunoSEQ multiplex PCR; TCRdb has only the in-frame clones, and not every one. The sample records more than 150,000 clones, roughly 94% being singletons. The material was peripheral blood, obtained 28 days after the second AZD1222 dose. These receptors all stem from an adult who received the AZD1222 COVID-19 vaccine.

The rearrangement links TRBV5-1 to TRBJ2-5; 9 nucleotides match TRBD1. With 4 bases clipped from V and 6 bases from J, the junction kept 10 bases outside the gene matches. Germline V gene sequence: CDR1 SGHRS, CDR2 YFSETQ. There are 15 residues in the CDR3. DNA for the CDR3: TGCGCCAGCAGCGTCGCCGGGACAGGGCAAAAGACCCAGTACTTC. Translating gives CASSVAGTGQKTQYF.

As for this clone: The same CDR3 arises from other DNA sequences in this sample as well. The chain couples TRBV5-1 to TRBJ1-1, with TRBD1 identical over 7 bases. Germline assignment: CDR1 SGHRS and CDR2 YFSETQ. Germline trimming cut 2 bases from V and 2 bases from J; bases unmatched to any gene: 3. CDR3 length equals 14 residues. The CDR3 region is CASSLSGGNTEAFF. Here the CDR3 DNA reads TGCGCCAGCAGCTTATCAGGGGGTAACACTGAAGCTTTCTTT.

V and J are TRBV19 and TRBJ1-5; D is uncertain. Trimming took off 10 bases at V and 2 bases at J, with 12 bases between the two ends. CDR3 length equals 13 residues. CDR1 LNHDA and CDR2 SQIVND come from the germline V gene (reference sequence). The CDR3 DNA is TGTGCCACCTGGGGAGCGGGCAATCAGCCCCAGCATTTT. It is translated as CATWGAGNQPQHF.

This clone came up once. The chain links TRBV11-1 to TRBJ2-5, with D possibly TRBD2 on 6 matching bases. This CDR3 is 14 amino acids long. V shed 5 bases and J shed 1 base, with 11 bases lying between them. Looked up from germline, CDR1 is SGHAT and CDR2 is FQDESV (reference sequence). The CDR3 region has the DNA TGTGCCAGCAGCCCCGGGGGACTCCAAGAGACCCAGTACTTC. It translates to CASSPGGLQETQYF.

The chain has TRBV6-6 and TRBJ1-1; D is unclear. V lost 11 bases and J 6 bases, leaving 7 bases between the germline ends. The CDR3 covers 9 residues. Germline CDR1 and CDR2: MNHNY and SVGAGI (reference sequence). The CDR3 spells CAVGAEAFF. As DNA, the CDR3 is TGTGCCGTGGGAGCTGAAGCTTTCTTT.

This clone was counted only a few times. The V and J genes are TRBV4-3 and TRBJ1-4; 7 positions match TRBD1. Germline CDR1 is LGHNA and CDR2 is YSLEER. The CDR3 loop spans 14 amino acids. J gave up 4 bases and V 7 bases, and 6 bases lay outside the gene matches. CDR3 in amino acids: CASKGAQDNEKLFF. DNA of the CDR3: TGCGCCAGCAAGGGGGCACAGGATAATGAAAAACTGTTTTTT.

This CDR3 reads CASSVRQGRDGYTF. The CDR3 DNA reads as TGTGCCAGCAGCGTAAGACAGGGGCGGGATGGCTACACCTTC. The gene calls are TRBV9 and TRBJ1-2, with 8 bases matching TRBD1. V dropped 1 base and J dropped 6; count of bases not matched to a gene: 5. This CDR3 comprises 14 residues. CDR1 and CDR2 from the germline V gene are SGDLS and YYNGEE. The whole variable domain, filled in from reference TRBV9 and TRBJ1-2, reads DSGVTQTPKHLITATGQRVTLRCSPRSGDLSVYWYQQSLDQGLQFLIQYYNGEERAKGNILERFSAQQFPDLHSELNLSSLELGDSALYFCASSVRQGRDGYTFGSGTRLTVV.

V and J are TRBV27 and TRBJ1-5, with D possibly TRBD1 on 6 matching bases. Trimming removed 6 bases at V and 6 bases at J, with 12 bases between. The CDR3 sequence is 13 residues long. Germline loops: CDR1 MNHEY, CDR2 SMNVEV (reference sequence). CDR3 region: CASRGRGTQPQHF. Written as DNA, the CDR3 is TGTGCCAGCAGGGGGAGGGGGACTCAGCCCCAGCATTTT.

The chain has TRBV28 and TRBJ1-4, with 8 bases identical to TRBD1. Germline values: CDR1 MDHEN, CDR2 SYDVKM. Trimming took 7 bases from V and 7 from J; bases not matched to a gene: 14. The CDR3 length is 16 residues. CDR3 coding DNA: TGTGCCAGCATGGGGGTTCAAACCACAGGGGGTGAAAAACTGTTTTTT. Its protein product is CASMGVQTTGGEKLFF.

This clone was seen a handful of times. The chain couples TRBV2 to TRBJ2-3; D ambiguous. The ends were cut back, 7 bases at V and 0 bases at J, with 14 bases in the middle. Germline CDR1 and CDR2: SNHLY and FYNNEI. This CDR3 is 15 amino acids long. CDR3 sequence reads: CASKEAWASTDTQYF. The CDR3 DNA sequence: TGTGCCAGCAAAGAGGCATGGGCGAGCACAGATACGCAGTATTTT.

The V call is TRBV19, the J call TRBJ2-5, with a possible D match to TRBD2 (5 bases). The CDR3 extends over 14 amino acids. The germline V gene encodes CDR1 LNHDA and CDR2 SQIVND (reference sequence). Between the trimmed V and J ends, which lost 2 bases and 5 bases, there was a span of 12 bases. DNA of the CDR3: TGTGCCAGTAGTATACGCTTGGGCGGGGAGACCCAGTACTTC. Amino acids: CASSIRLGGETQYF.

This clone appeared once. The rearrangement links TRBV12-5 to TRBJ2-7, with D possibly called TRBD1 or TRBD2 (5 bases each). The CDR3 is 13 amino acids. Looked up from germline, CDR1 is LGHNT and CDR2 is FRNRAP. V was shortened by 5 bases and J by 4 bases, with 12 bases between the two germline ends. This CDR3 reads CASGPRDAYEQYF. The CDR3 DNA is TGTGCTAGTGGTCCCAGGGACGCGTACGAGCAGTACTTC.

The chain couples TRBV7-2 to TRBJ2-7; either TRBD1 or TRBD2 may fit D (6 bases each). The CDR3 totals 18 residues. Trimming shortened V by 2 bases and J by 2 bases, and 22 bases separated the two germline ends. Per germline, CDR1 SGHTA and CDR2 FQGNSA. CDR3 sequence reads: CASSLNGGGLGAAYEQYF. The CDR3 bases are TGTGCCAGCAGCTTAAACGGGGGCGGCTTGGGGGCCGCCTACGAGCAGTACTTC.

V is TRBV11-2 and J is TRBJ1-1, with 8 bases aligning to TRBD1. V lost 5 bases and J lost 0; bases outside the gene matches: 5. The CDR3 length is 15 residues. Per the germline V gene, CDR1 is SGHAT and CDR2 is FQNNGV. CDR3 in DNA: TGTGCCAGCAGCGACCCGGGACAGGTGAACACTGAAGCTTTCTTT. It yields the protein CASSDPGQVNTEAFF.

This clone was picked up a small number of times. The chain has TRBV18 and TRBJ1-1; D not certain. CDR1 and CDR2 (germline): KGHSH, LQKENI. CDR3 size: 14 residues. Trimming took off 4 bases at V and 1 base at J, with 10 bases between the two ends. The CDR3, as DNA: TGTGCCAGCTCACTGAACAGTGCGAACACTGAAGCTTTCTTT. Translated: CASSLNSANTEAFF.

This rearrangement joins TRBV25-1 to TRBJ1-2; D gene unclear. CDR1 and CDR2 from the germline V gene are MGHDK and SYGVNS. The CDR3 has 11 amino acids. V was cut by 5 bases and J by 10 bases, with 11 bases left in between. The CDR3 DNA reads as TGTGCCAGCAGTTCCCGGAGCGTCTACACCTTC. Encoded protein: CASSSRSVYTF.

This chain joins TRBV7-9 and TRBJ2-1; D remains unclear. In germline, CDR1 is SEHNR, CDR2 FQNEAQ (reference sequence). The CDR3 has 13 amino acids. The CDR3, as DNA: TGTGTTTGGTCCCTCGGCTCCTACAATGAGCAGTTCTTC. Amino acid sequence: CVWSLGSYNEQFF. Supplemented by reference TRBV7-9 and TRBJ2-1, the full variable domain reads DTGVSQNPRHKITKRGQNVTFRCDPISEHNRLYWYRQTLGQGPEFLTYFQNEAQLEKSRLLSDRFSAERPKGSFSTLEIQRTEQGDSAMYLCVWSLGSYNEQFFGPGTRLTVL.

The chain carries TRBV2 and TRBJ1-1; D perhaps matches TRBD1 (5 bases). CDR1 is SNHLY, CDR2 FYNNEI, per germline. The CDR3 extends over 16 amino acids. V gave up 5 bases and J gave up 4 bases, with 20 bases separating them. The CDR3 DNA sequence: TGTGCCAGCAGTCCCTTCCCCAGGGAAGGGGCCACTGAAGCTTTCTTT. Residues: CASSPFPREGATEAFF.

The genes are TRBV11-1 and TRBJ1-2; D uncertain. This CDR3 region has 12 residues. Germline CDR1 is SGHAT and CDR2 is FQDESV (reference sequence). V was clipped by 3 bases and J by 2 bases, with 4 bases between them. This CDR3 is CASSLRNYGYTF. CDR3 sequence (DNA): TGTGCCAGCAGCTTGCGGAACTATGGCTACACCTTC.

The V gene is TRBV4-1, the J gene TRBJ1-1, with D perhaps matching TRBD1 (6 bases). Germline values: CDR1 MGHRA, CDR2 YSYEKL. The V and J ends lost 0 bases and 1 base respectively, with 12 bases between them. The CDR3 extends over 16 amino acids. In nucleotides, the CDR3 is TGCGCCAGCAGCCAAGATAGTGGGGGGCCGAACACTGAAGCTTTCTTT. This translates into CASSQDSGGPNTEAFF.

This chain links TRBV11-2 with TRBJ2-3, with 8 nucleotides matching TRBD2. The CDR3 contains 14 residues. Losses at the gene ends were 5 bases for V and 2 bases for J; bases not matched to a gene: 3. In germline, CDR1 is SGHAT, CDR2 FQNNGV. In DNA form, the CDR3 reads TGTGCCAGCAGCATGGGACTAGTCACAGATACGCAGTATTTT. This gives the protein CASSMGLVTDTQYF.